This paragraph covers one TCR beta chain sequence. Germline V gives CDR1 MDHEN, CDR2 SYDVKM. This CDR3 is 14 amino acids long. V dropped 5 bases and J dropped 1; count of bases not matched to a gene: 3. Per the original data handling: Reference gene primer amplification gave estimated nucleated cell counts. Generated by immunoSEQ multiplex PCR, the TCRdb table keeps only in-frame clones and is missing some. V, J and clone size derive from that table, while D and trimming were established from the DNA sequence. The repertoire consists of fewer than 200,000 clones, with roughly 85% occurring once and the leading ten covering around 7.5%. The sample belongs to a study of blood T cell repertoires in COVID-19. The overall study: Spain, Italy and the United States supplied samples that represented acute and convalescent COVID-19. Nucleic acid was either cDNA or gDNA, and it came from T cells, B-cell-depleted T cells, or PBMCs.

This clonotype was obtained from a woman aged 55 to 70 with acute or convalescent COVID-19. The sequenced sample was peripheral blood. The chain employs TRBV28 and TRBJ2-3, with 7 bases aligning to TRBD2. The CDR3 DNA sequence: TGTGCCAGCAGTAACCGGGAGGGCACAGATACGCAGTATTTT. It codes for CASSNREGTDTQYF.